A single sample gave rise to the 2 T cell receptor beta chains below, sequenced in a study of human T cells and chemical hapten exposure. TCRdb passed the RACE reads through MiXCR, listing each CDR3 protein once. The sample includes 100,000 or so distinct CDR3 sequences, about 34% of them seen just once. Noted time point: patch test 3, about 24 weeks after DPC sensitization. As for treatment: therapeutic diphenylcyclopropenone sensitization with weekly scalp DPC. The specimen was whole blood, collected in connection with sensitization to the hapten diphenylcyclopropenone (DPC). These receptors originate from a man in his forties with alopecia areata. Some clones in this sample may be carry-over from other donors' samples.

This rearrangement joins TRBV7-9 to TRBJ2-1; 8 bases align to TRBD2. Unmatched junction bases numbered 14, after V lost 2 bases and J lost 8 bases. CDR1 is SEHNR, CDR2 FQNEAQ, per germline (reference sequence). This CDR3 contains 17 residues. CDR3 region: CASSLNIGNGRAYEQFF. For the CDR3, the DNA is TGTGCCAGCAGCTTAAACATCGGTAACGGGAGGGCCTATGAGCAGTTCTTC.

This clonotype has a handful of counts. V and J are TRBV7-2 and TRBJ2-3; D is unclear. The V and J ends lost 5 bases and 1 base respectively, with 10 bases between them. Germline loops: CDR1 SGHTA, CDR2 FQGNSA. This CDR3 contains 14 residues. The CDR3 DNA follows: TGTGCCAGCAGCCCTAGTTCTGGCACAGATACGCAGTATTTT. Amino acid sequence: CASSPSSGTDTQYF.